What follows are 17 T cell receptor beta chains derived from one specimen sequenced in a study of blood T cell repertoires in COVID-19. Some clones are missing from TCRdb's copy, which holds only in-frame ones; the method was immunoSEQ multiplex PCR. The sample consists of approximately 190,000 clones, around 83% of them appearing once. Sequenced input: peripheral blood. The source of these receptors is a woman aged 40-49 years with acute or convalescent COVID-19.

This clone has just a few counts. The V gene is TRBV7-8, the J gene TRBJ1-4; no firm D call. The V gene's germline CDR1 is SGHVS and CDR2 FQNEAQ. There are 14 residues in the CDR3. Trimming pared 1 base from V and 10 bases from J, leaving 13 bases between. CDR3 in DNA: TGTGCCAGCAGCTTAGTATCAGGTGTGGCAAAACTGTTTTTT. As protein: CASSLVSGVAKLFF.

J is TRBJ1-4 and V is TRBV5-1; D possibly corresponds to TRBD1 (5 bases). The length of the CDR3 is 16 residues. V shed 4 bases and J shed 2 bases, with 15 bases lying between them. Germline CDR1 is SGHRS and CDR2 is YFSETQ. The CDR3 DNA follows: TGCGCCAGCAGCGTCGCGGGGGAGGTCACTAATGAAAAACTGTTTTTT. It codes for CASSVAGEVTNEKLFF.

The chain joins TRBV5-1 to TRBJ1-6; D is ambiguous. Trimming removed 4 bases at V and 6 bases at J, with 8 bases between. The germline V gene has CDR1 SGHRS and CDR2 YFSETQ. This CDR3 is 13 amino acids long. The CDR3 DNA follows: TGCGCCAGCAGCCCAGATTTTAATTCACCCCTCCACTTT. Amino acid sequence: CASSPDFNSPLHF. Supplemented by reference TRBV5-1 and TRBJ1-6, the full variable domain reads KAGVTQTPRYLIKTRGQQVTLSCSPISGHRSVSWYQQTPGQGLQFLFEYFSETQRNKGNFPGRFSGRQFSNSRSEMNVSTLELGDSALYLCASSPDFNSPLHFGNGTRLTVT.

The J gene is TRBJ2-7, the V gene TRBV19, with D possibly TRBD2 on 6 matching bases. V lost 5 bases and J lost 2, with 13 bases in between. The CDR3 totals 14 residues. The V gene's germline CDR1 is LNHDA and CDR2 SQIVND (reference sequence). The CDR3 nucleotides are TGTGCCAGTAGTCAGGAGGGCATGACCTACGAGCAGTACTTC. Encoded protein: CASSQEGMTYEQYF.

Of note for this clone: The same CDR3 is also encoded by other DNA sequences in this sample. This chain joins TRBV28 and TRBJ2-3; D gene uncertain. V was clipped by 3 bases and J by 1 base, with 5 bases between them. Per the germline V gene, CDR1 is MDHEN and CDR2 is SYDVKM. The CDR3 is 13 amino acids. The DNA for the CDR3 is TGTGCCAGCAGTTTGCAGGGCACAGATACGCAGTATTTT. Translating it yields CASSLQGTDTQYF.

As DNA, the CDR3 is TGTGCCAGCAGGGGACACCTGAACACTGAAGCTTTCTTT. This codes for CASRGHLNTEAFF. The V call is TRBV12-3 or TRBV12-4, the J call TRBJ1-1; D perhaps matches TRBD1 (6 bases). Trimming left V 6 bases short and J 0 bases short, with 8 bases between. The CDR3 contains 13 residues.

The chain carries TRBV30 and TRBJ2-4; a possible D gene is TRBD1 (6 bases). CDR1 is GTSNPN and CDR2 is SVGIG in the germline V gene (reference sequence). The V end was cut by 0 bases, the J end by 5 bases, with 14 bases between. There are 15 residues in the CDR3. The CDR3 DNA sequence: TGTGCCTGGAGTGTACCGAGGGGGTTCGAAAACATTCAGTACTTC. Encoded protein: CAWSVPRGFENIQYF.

This sequence joins TRBV6-5 and TRBJ2-5, with a tentative D call TRBD2 (6 bases). CDR1 and CDR2 from the germline V gene are MNHEY and SVGAGI. With 0 bases removed from V and 2 bases from J, the gap between germline ends came to 13 bases. CDR3 length: 16 amino acids. CDR3 DNA sequence: TGTGCCAGCAGTTACTCGGCTAGCGTCGCGCAAGAGACCCAGTACTTC. It encodes CASSYSASVAQETQYF.

The CDR3 DNA reads as TGTGCCAGCAGCTTCCGCCCACAGGGTGTCTCGTCAACCATATATTTT. This encodes CASSFRPQGVSSTIYF. J is TRBJ1-3 and V is TRBV11-2; D may be TRBD1 (6 bases). Trimming pared 3 bases from V and 10 bases from J, leaving 22 bases between. The CDR3 runs 16 residues. Germline V gene lookup returns CDR1 SGHAT and CDR2 FQNNGV.

The chain couples TRBV18 to TRBJ2-7; D is perhaps TRBD2 (7 bases). This CDR3 has 15 amino acids. Trimming shortened V by 6 bases and J by 0 bases, and 15 bases separated the two germline ends. CDR1 is KGHSH, CDR2 LQKENI, per germline. CDR3 coding DNA: TGTGCCAGCTCGGGGGGGAGGACAGCCTCCTACGAGCAGTACTTC. This gives the protein CASSGGRTASYEQYF. The entire variable domain, with the rest obtained from reference TRBV18 and TRBJ2-7, is as follows: NAGVMQNPRHLVRRRGQEARLRCSPMKGHSHVYWYRQLPEEGLKFMVYLQKENIIDESGMPKERFSAEFPKEGPSILRIQQVVRGDSAAYFCASSGGRTASYEQYFGPGTRLTVT.

The chain links TRBV18 to TRBJ2-1, with TRBD2 identical over 12 bases. CDR3 length: 15 residues. V shed 3 bases, J shed 5 bases, and the junction held 2 bases outside the gene matches. Germline values: CDR1 KGHSH, CDR2 LQKENI. CDR3 sequence (DNA): TGTGCCAGCTCACCGGGACTAGCGGGCCACAATGAGCAGTTCTTC. Amino acids: CASSPGLAGHNEQFF.

The chain links TRBV24-1 to TRBJ1-5; 7 bases agree with TRBD1. Germline CDR1 and CDR2: KGHDR and SFDVKD. There are 15 residues in the CDR3. V gave up 4 bases and J gave up 6 bases; unmatched junction bases: 8. The CDR3 is CATSDSTGPGQPQHF. CDR3 DNA: TGTGCCACCAGTGACTCGACAGGGCCAGGTCAGCCCCAGCATTTT.

The V gene is TRBV5-1, the J gene TRBJ1-2, with 9 bases matching TRBD1. Germline V lookup: CDR1 SGHRS, CDR2 YFSETQ. The CDR3 is made up of 18 amino acids. The V and J ends lost 0 bases and 2 bases, in that order; junction bases with no gene match: 11. The DNA for the CDR3 is TGCGCCAGCAGCTTGGGGGTAAACCGGGACAGGGTAAACTATGGCTACACCTTC. This encodes CASSLGVNRDRVNYGYTF.

Concerning this clone itself: A junction boundary mismatches the germline segment, possibly from a read error. The chain has TRBV7-9 and TRBJ2-1, with 9 bases that match TRBD2. This CDR3 comprises 18 residues. Per germline, CDR1 SEHNR and CDR2 FQNEAQ (reference sequence). The CDR3 DNA reads as TGTGCCAGCGGCTTAGGGATGGATGCTAGCGGGGATACTGGGGAGCAGTTCTTC. It codes for CASGLGMDASGDTGEQFF.

This sequence joins TRBV30 and TRBJ1-1; no clear D gene. Trimming removed 3 bases at V and 3 bases at J, with 5 bases between. Germline assignment: CDR1 GTSNPN and CDR2 SVGIG (reference sequence). This CDR3 is built from 11 residues. CDR3 DNA sequence: TGTGCCTGGAGGTATGACACTGAAGCTTTCTTT. Its protein is CAWRYDTEAFF.

The CDR3 protein is CASSTTTSEQYF. CDR3 sequence (DNA): TGCGCCAGCAGCACCACCACGAGCGAGCAGTACTTC. This rearrangement joins TRBV10-1 to TRBJ2-7, with unresolved D. Per the germline V gene, CDR1 is WNHNN and CDR2 is SYGVQD (reference sequence). This CDR3 contains 12 residues. V was cut by 6 bases and J by 6 bases, with 12 bases left in between.

The rearrangement joins TRBV3-1 (or the pseudogene TRBV3-2) to TRBJ2-5, with 8 bases aligning to TRBD1. The length of the CDR3 is 17 residues. CDR1 is LGHDT, CDR2 YNNKEL, per germline (reference sequence). J was trimmed by 5 bases and V by 0 bases; bases with no gene match: 11. CDR3 in DNA: TGTGCCAGCAGCCAAGACCCGGGACAGGATGTGTGGGAGACCCAGTACTTC. This gives the protein CASSQDPGQDVWETQYF.